The 15 T cell receptor beta chains listed next were all sequenced from one sample in a study of post-analysis software for immune sequencing data (dated by TCRdb to the mid-2010s). Beyond this particular receptor, the publication reports: Roughly 5 TRBV segments, including TRBV5-6, TRBV5-1 and TRBV20-1, were significantly more frequent in patients than controls.

Their antigen targets remain unknown. Receptor libraries were prepared by PCR. TCRdb names Illumina HiSeq 2500 as the instrument used. To reduce PCR and sequencing biases, unique molecular identifiers were incorporated into the TCR beta cDNA libraries. TCRdb cleaned the public reads at Q25 with fastp, built clones with MiXCR and kept in-frame beta chains. All rows with the same CDR3 protein become a single entry with the most common DNA and genes. In all, the sample holds roughly 870,000 distinct CDR3 sequences, and under 70% of those were seen once. The top ten clonotypes cover approximately 4.5% of the sample. Sequenced sample: blood. The receptors come from a girl aged 10-17 years with multiple sclerosis.

As to this clonotype: One end of the junction is discordant with germline, which a read error may explain. The chain's CDR3 is CSVRTGINQPQHF. DNA for the CDR3: TGCAGTGTTAGAACAGGGATCAATCAGCCCCAGCATTTT. The chain is built from TRBV20-1 and TRBJ1-5; TRBD1 might be the D (6 bases). CDR3 size: 13 residues. Germline V gene sequence: CDR1 DFQATT, CDR2 SNEGSKA (reference sequence).

The V call is TRBV7-9, the J call TRBJ2-3; D possibly uses TRBD1 or TRBD2 (5 bases each). The CDR3 covers 16 residues. Germline V gene lookup returns CDR1 SEHNR and CDR2 FQNEAQ (reference sequence). V dropped 4 bases and J dropped 4 bases, with 18 bases sitting between them. In nucleotides, the CDR3 is TGTGCCAGCAGCTCAAGACCCGGGACCAGCGCAGATACGCAGTATTTT. Its protein is CASSSRPGTSADTQYF.

DNA of the CDR3: TGTGCCAGCAGCGGCCTCGGACAGGCGGCCCGCGAGCAGTACTTC. This translates into CASSGLGQAAREQYF. The chain couples TRBV6-6 to TRBJ2-5; 7 nucleotides match TRBD1. The DNA end is a closer match to TRBJ2-7, so the J assignment may be wrong. The CDR3 is 15 residues long. Per the germline V gene, CDR1 is MNHNY and CDR2 is SVGAGI (reference sequence).

This clonotype was seen only a few times. The chain links TRBV6-6 to TRBJ2-2; perhaps TRBD1 as D (6 bases). With 6 bases removed from V and 2 bases from J, the gap between germline ends came to 10 bases. Germline CDR1 is MNHNY and CDR2 is SVGAGI (reference sequence). The CDR3 runs to 14 residues. The CDR3 DNA reads TGTGCCAGCAGACCCGGGACAAACACCGGGGAGCTGTTTTTT. Encoded protein: CASRPGTNTGELFF.

The V and J genes are TRBV7-2 and TRBJ2-7; the D call may be TRBD1 or TRBD2 (5 bases each). V was shortened by 2 bases and J by 0 bases, with 11 bases between the two germline ends. This CDR3 region has 15 residues. CDR1 is SGHTA and CDR2 is FQGNSA in the germline V gene. CDR3 nucleotide sequence: TGTGCCAGCAGCTTAACGGCAGGGAGCTCCTACGAGCAGTACTTC. Translating gives CASSLTAGSSYEQYF. Looking up the rest from reference TRBV7-2 and TRBJ2-7 gives the full variable domain: GAGVSQSPSNKVTEKGKDVELRCDPISGHTALYWYRQSLGQGLEFLIYFQGNSAPDKSGLPSDRFSAERTGGSVSTLTIQRTQQEDSAVYLCASSLTAGSSYEQYFGPGTRLTVT.

CDR3 loop: CASSRGIASYNEQFF. DNA for the CDR3: TGCGCCAGCAGCCGGGGCATTGCTTCCTACAATGAGCAGTTCTTC. The chain couples TRBV5-1 to TRBJ2-1; D is perhaps TRBD1 or TRBD2 (5 bases each). V lost 4 bases to trimming and J lost 1 base, with 12 bases between them. The germline gives CDR1 SGHRS, CDR2 YFSETQ. The CDR3 covers 15 residues.

J is TRBJ2-5 and V is TRBV20-1; D possibly corresponds to TRBD2 (5 bases). CDR3 size: 17 residues. The V gene's germline CDR1 is DFQATT and CDR2 SNEGSKA (reference sequence). V was trimmed by 0 bases and J by 1 base, leaving 18 bases between them. The CDR3 bases are TGCAGTGCTAGAGATCTTCGGGGTGTACGATCCCAAGAGACCCAGTACTTC. Its translation: CSARDLRGVRSQETQYF.

This clonotype has a handful of counts. The J gene is TRBJ2-7, the V gene TRBV27, with 10 bases aligning to TRBD1. Trimming removed 8 bases from V and 6 bases from J; junction bases left unmatched: 4. The CDR3 sequence is 12 residues long. Germline loops: CDR1 MNHEY, CDR2 SMNVEV (reference sequence). DNA for the CDR3: TGTGCCAGCCGGGACAGGGGTGGCGAGCAGTACTTC. This gives the protein CASRDRGGEQYF.

V gene TRBV10-3 combines with J gene TRBJ2-7; D remains unclear. V was trimmed by 3 bases and J by 0 bases, leaving 12 bases between them. The CDR3 is made up of 15 amino acids. The V gene's germline CDR1 is ENHRY and CDR2 SYGVKD. The CDR3 is CAISDPGRSSYEQYF. The CDR3 region has the DNA TGTGCCATCAGTGATCCCGGTCGGAGCTCCTACGAGCAGTACTTC.

The rearrangement joins TRBV12-3 or TRBV12-4 to TRBJ1-5; 7 bases align to TRBD1. Trimming at V came to 2 bases and at J to 1 base, leaving 5 bases not matched to a gene. The CDR3 consists of 16 residues. CDR3: CASSLSSGGSNQPQHF. The CDR3 DNA reads TGTGCCAGCAGTTTATCGTCAGGGGGAAGCAATCAGCCCCAGCATTTT.

The chain joins TRBV20-1 to TRBJ2-7, with 9 nucleotides matching TRBD1. The V segment lost 3 bases and the J segment 1 base; nucleotides outside the gene matches: 7. This CDR3 has 15 amino acids. Germline values: CDR1 DFQATT, CDR2 SNEGSKA (reference sequence). The CDR3 sequence is CSASGGQGGSYEQYF. CDR3 nucleotide sequence: TGCAGTGCTAGCGGGGGACAGGGAGGGTCCTACGAGCAGTACTTC.

This chain uses TRBV29-1 with TRBJ1-2; no clear D. The V and J ends lost 2 bases and 6 bases respectively, with 10 bases between them. Germline values: CDR1 SQVTM, CDR2 ANQGSEA. This CDR3 comprises 12 residues. CDR3 nucleotides: TGCAGCGTTGAAACGGGGTGGAATGGCTACACCTTC. It codes for CSVETGWNGYTF. Full variable domain (rest looked up from reference TRBV29-1 and TRBJ1-2): SAVISQKPSRDICQRGTSLTIQCQVDSQVTMMFWYRQQPGQSLTLIATANQGSEATYESGFVIDKFPISRPNLTFSTLTVSNMSPEDSSIYLCSVETGWNGYTFGSGTRLTVV.

This sequence joins TRBV9 and TRBJ2-7; 8 bases map to TRBD1. The germline V gene encodes CDR1 SGDLS and CDR2 YYNGEE. The CDR3 is made up of 15 amino acids. V gave up 0 bases and J gave up 5 bases; unmatched junction bases: 7. The CDR3 coding sequence is TGTGCCAGCAGCGTAGATCACAGGGGGAGGAACGAGCAGTACTTC. Its translation is CASSVDHRGRNEQYF.

This clonotype has a handful of counts. The chain carries TRBV7-9 and TRBJ1-2, with D perhaps matching TRBD1 (5 bases). There are 14 residues in the CDR3. V lost 1 base and J lost 10, with 16 bases in between. Germline V gives CDR1 SEHNR, CDR2 FQNEAQ (reference sequence). The CDR3 nucleotides read TGTGCCAGCAGCTTAGATATACGGACCAGGGACTACACCTTC. Protein product: CASSLDIRTRDYTF.

This clonotype was observed many times. The V and J genes are TRBV7-9 and TRBJ1-1; D is unclear. Trimming took off 2 bases at V and 1 base at J, with 5 bases between the two ends. In germline, CDR1 is SEHNR, CDR2 FQNEAQ (reference sequence). The CDR3 totals 13 residues. CDR3 amino acids: CASSLRRNTEAFF. Here the CDR3 DNA reads TGTGCCAGCAGCTTAAGGCGGAACACTGAAGCTTTCTTT.